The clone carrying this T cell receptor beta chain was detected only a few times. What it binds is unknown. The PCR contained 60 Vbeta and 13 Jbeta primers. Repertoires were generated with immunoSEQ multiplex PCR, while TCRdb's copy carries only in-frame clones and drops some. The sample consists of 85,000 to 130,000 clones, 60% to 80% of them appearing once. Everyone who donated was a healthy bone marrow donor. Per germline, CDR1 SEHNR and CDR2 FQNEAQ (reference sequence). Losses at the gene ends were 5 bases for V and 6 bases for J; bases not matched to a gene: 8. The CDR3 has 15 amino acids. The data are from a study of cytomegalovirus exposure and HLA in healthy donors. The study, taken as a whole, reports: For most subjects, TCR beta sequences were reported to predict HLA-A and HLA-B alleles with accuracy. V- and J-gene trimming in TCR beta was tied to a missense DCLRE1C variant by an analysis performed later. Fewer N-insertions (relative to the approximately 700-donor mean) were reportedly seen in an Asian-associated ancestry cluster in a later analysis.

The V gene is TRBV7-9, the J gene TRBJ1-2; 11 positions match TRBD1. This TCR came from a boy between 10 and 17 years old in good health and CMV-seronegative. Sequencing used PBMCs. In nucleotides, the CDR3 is TGTGCCAGCAGCGCCAGGACAGGGGGCTCGGATGGCTACACCTTC. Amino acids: CASSARTGGSDGYTF.